This is a list of T cell receptor beta chains from one sample in a study of PD-L1 blockade in urothelial cancer. The repertoire was sequenced with immunoSEQ multiplex PCR; TCRdb's copy has only in-frame clones and lacks some. The top ten clones hold 14% to 15% of a sample with about 72,000 clones, about 90% of them seen once. The source material was PBMCs, sampled around atezolizumab (anti-PD-L1) treatment. The receptors stem from a man in his sixties with urothelial cancer. CDR3s include the opening cysteine and the closing phenylalanine or tryptophan. A D gene is named only where the DNA matches it firmly. Part of the rows lack a size; the others show once, few, many or a class for expanded clones.

TRBD1 | once | TRBJ1-2 | TRBV5-1 | TGCGCCAGCAGCCCCCCGGGACAGGGATTTGGCTACACCTTC | CASSPPGQGFGYTF
TRBD2 | NA | TRBJ2-1 | TRBV4-3 | TGCGCCAGCAGCCAAGCCCCCCAGCGGGGGGGGAATGAGCAGTTCTTC | CASSQAPQRGGNEQFF
NA | NA | TRBJ2-3 | TRBV15 | TGTGCCACCAGCCCGCGGGGTGTCACAGATACGCAGTATTTT | CATSPRGVTDTQYF
NA | NA | TRBJ1-1 | TRBV10-2 | TGCGCCAGCAGTGTTCCGGGTAGCGTGAACACTGAAGCTTTCTTT | CASSVPGSVNTEAFF
NA | NA | TRBJ1-1 | TRBV10-3 | TGTGCCATCAGTGTCCGACACAACACTGAAGCTTTCTTT | CAISVRHNTEAFF
NA | NA | TRBJ2-1 | TRBV7-9 | TGTGCCAGCAGAACCAGTGGGGCCTTGAATGAGCAGTTCTTC | CASRTSGALNEQFF
NA | NA | TRBJ2-7 | TRBV2 | TGTGCCAGCAGCGACAAAGGGGGCTCCTACGAGCAGTACTTC | CASSDKGGSYEQYF
NA | few | TRBJ2-1 | TRBV9 | TGTGCCAGCAGCGTAGTCGGGGCGGGGAATGAGCAGTTCTTC | CASSVVGAGNEQFF
NA | once | TRBJ2-5 | TRBV6-6 | TGTGCCAGCAAAGACGCGGCCGAGACCCAGTACTTC | CASKDAAETQYF
TRBD2 | NA | TRBJ2-1 | TRBV7-9 | TGTGCCAGCAGCTTAGTACTAGCGGGGATTTCCAATGAGCAGTTCTTC | CASSLVLAGISNEQFF
TRBD1 | NA | TRBJ2-2 | TRBV5-6 | TGTGCCAGCAGCCAGGGACAGGTGAACACCGGGGAGCTGTTTTTT | CASSQGQVNTGELFF
NA | NA | TRBJ1-5 | TRBV7-2 | TGTGCCAGCAGCTTATCTGGTGGGGGGGCTCGAAATCAGCCCCAGCATTTT | CASSLSGGGARNQPQHF
TRBD1 | NA | TRBJ2-3 | TRBV9 | TGTGCCAGCAGCGCCTGGACAGGGGTTAATACAGATACGCAGTATTTT | CASSAWTGVNTDTQYF
NA | few | TRBJ2-1 | TRBV5-1 | TGCGCCAGCAGCTTGGGAGCACCTAGCGAAGGGGATGAGCAGTTCTTC | CASSLGAPSEGDEQFF
TRBD1 | NA | TRBJ1-1 | TRBV5-1 | TGCGCCAGCAGCCTGGACGGGACAGCTAACACTGAAGCTTTCTTT | CASSLDGTANTEAFF
TRBD1 | NA | TRBJ2-7 | TRBV6-6 | TGTGCCAGCACCCCCTCCAGGGACAGGGTCGAGCAGTACTTC | CASTPSRDRVEQYF
TRBD2 | NA | TRBJ2-5 | TRBV30 | TGTGCCTGGAGTGTAACCGGGACTAGCGGCCAAGAGACCCAGTACTTC | CAWSVTGTSGQETQYF
TRBD1 | NA | TRBJ1-5 | TRBV7-8 | TGTGCCAGCAGCTACGGGACAGCCAGCAATCAGCCCCAGCATTTT | CASSYGTASNQPQHF
NA | NA | TRBJ2-2 | TRBV5-5 | TGTGCCAGCAGCTTGACAGTCACCGGGGAGCTGTTTTTT | CASSLTVTGELFF
NA | NA | TRBJ1-5 | TRBV7-2 | TGTGCCAGCAGCCAGGAGAGGGTCCCTTATCAGCCCCAGCATTTT | CASSQERVPYQPQHF
NA | NA | TRBJ1-1 | TRBV11-1 | TGTGCCAGCAGACCTCGGGGGAAGAACACTGAAGCTTTCTTT | CASRPRGKNTEAFF
TRBD2 | few | TRBJ2-3 | TRBV5-1 | TGCGCCAGCAGCCCAGGACTAGCGGGGGGGCTGGATACGCAGTATTTT | CASSPGLAGGLDTQYF
NA | NA | TRBJ2-3 | TRBV2 | TGTGCCAGCAGTGTGGCAGCGGGCCAAAGGTATACGCAGTATTTT | CASSVAAGQRYTQYF
TRBD1 | NA | TRBJ2-4 | TRBV27 | TGTGCCAGCGGAACCGGGACAGGGTTATTTCGGTACTTC | CASGTGTGLFRYF
NA | NA | TRBJ1-3 | TRBV5-6 | TGTGCCACCCGTTGGGGGGGTGGAAACACCATATATTTT | CATRWGGGNTIYF
TRBD2 | NA | TRBJ2-3 | TRBV4-1 | TGCGCCAGCAGCCAAACCGGACTAGCGGGGGGGTTCACAGATACGCAGTATTTT | CASSQTGLAGGFTDTQYF
TRBD2 | NA | TRBJ2-4 | TRBV29-1 | TGCAGCGCCGAACGGGGGGATAACATTCAGTACTTC | CSAERGDNIQYF
NA | NA | TRBJ2-5 | TRBV21-1 | TGTGCCAGCAGCCCTGTGAGGACTAGCGGGGGGGTGAGAGGTTCAGAGACCCAGTACTTC | CASSPVRTSGGVRGSETQYF
TRBD2 | NA | TRBJ2-3 | TRBV5-4 | TGTGCCAGTTCTAGCGGGGGGGCCGCAGATACGCAGTATTTT | CASSSGGAADTQYF
NA | NA | TRBJ2-1 | TRBV25-1 | TGTGCCAGCAGAAACTTCATAGCGAGTGAGCAGTTCTTC | CASRNFIASEQFF
NA | NA | TRBJ2-7 | TRBV29-1 | TGCAGCGGGCGGGCAGGGGGGTCCTACGAGCAGTACTTC | CSGRAGGSYEQYF
NA | NA | TRBJ2-3 | TRBV10-3 | TGTGCCATCAGTGAAGGCGGTAGCACAGATACGCAGTATTTT | CAISEGGSTDTQYF
TRBD1 | NA | TRBJ2-1 | TRBV10-1 | TGCGCCAGCAGTGAGTCGAGGGACAGAAGTCAGTTCTTC | CASSESRDRSQFF
NA | few | TRBJ1-1 | TRBV11-2 | TGTGCCAGCAGCCCCCGGGAAGGCGTGGGCACTGAAGCTTTCTTT | CASSPREGVGTEAFF